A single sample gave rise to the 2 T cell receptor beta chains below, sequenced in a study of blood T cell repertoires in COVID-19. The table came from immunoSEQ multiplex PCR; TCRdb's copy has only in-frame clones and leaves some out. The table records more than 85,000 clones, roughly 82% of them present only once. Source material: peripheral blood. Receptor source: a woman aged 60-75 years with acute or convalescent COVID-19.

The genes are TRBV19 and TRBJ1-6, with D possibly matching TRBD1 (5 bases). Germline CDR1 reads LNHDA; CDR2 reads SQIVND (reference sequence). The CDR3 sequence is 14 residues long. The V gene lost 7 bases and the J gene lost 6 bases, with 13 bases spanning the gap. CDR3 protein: CASTPARVNSPLHF. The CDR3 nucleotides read TGTGCCAGTACCCCCGCCAGGGTTAATTCACCCCTCCACTTT.

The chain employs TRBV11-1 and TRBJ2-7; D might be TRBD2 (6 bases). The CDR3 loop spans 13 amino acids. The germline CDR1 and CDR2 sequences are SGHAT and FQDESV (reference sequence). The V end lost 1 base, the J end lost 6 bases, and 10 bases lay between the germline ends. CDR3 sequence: CASSLGRGGEQYF. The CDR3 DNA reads TGTGCCAGCAGCTTAGGAAGGGGAGGCGAGCAGTACTTC. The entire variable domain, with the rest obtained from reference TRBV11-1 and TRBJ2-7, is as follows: EAEVAQSPRYKITEKSQAVAFWCDPISGHATLYWYRQILGQGPELLVQFQDESVVDDSQLPKDRFSAERLKGVDSTLKIQPAELGDSAMYLCASSLGRGGEQYFGPGTRLTVT.